Included here is one T cell receptor (beta chain) sequence, with context. The same CDR3 is also encoded by other DNA sequences in this sample. V was pared by 4 bases and J by 0 bases, with 3 bases of the junction left unmatched. The germline gives CDR1 SGDLS, CDR2 YYNGEE. The length of the CDR3 is 16 residues. This record belongs to a study of shared clonotypes between healthy human individuals. This table comes from immunoSEQ multiplex PCR, and its TCRdb copy is limited to in-frame clones, with some not included. The sample contains about 1.4 million clones, more than 95% of which appear only once. The chain has TRBV9 and TRBJ2-1, with TRBD2 identical over 11 bases. The sequence was obtained from a man aged 25 to 40 in good health. Sequences were obtained from naive CD4+ T cells sorted from blood. Subset specified: CD45RA+ positively selected. The CDR3, as DNA: TGTGCCAGCAGCCGAACTAGCGGGAGCTCCTACAATGAGCAGTTCTTC. Encoded protein: CASSRTSGSSYNEQFF.